The 30 T cell receptor beta chains below were found in one sample sequenced in a study of blood T cell repertoires in COVID-19. Method: immunoSEQ multiplex PCR; TCRdb's copy keeps in-frame clones and lacks some. The sample yields some 87,000 clones, about 90% seen once. The sample comprised peripheral blood. The receptor source for this set is a human donor with COVID-19, enrolled during active disease. The donor label of this sample is uncertain.

The chain carries TRBV10-3 and TRBJ2-5, with 10 bases matching TRBD1. The germline V gene encodes CDR1 ENHRY and CDR2 SYGVKD. Trimming cost V 11 bases and J 4 bases; bases outside gene matches: 7. This CDR3 is 13 amino acids long. The CDR3 protein is CASLRDRGETQYF. The CDR3 DNA reads TGTGCCTCTCTCCGGGACAGGGGAGAGACCCAGTACTTC.

The chain couples TRBV28 to TRBJ1-3, with D perhaps TRBD1 (5 bases). Trimming took off 5 bases at V and 3 bases at J, with 8 bases between the two ends. This CDR3 is built from 13 residues. CDR1 MDHEN and CDR2 SYDVKM come from the germline V gene. DNA of the CDR3: TGTGCCAGCAGTACCCAGGGTGGAAACACCATATATTTT. This translates into CASSTQGGNTIYF.

The gene calls are TRBV5-1 and TRBJ2-5, with D maybe TRBD2 (6 bases). The CDR3 is made up of 14 amino acids. V was clipped by 6 bases and J by 3 bases, with 15 bases between them. Per the germline V gene, CDR1 is SGHRS and CDR2 is YFSETQ. CDR3 nucleotides: TGCGCCAGCAAGGGCGGGGCCGGAAAAGAGACCCAGTACTTC. Protein product: CASKGGAGKETQYF.

This rearrangement joins TRBV10-2 to TRBJ1-2; the D gene is possibly TRBD1 (5 bases). Deletions cut 2 bases from V and 3 bases from J, with 10 bases between. The CDR3 runs to 14 residues. The germline gives CDR1 WSHSY, CDR2 SAAADI. CDR3 amino acids: CASSEQARDYGYTF. DNA of the CDR3: TGCGCCAGCAGTGAGCAGGCCAGGGACTATGGCTACACCTTC.

J is TRBJ2-5 and V is TRBV18; the D gene is possibly TRBD1 (5 bases). The CDR3 runs 14 residues. Trimming took off 1 base at V and 5 bases at J, with 11 bases between the two ends. In germline, CDR1 is KGHSH, CDR2 LQKENI. In DNA, the CDR3 is TGTGCCAGCTCACCACTTCCCAGGGCGGAGACCCAGTACTTC. Translating it yields CASSPLPRAETQYF.

CDR3 DNA: TGTGCCAGCAGTCACCCCGGGGGTGGGGGGTACGAGCAGTACTTC. Its translation is CASSHPGGGGYEQYF. J is TRBJ2-7 and V is TRBV6-6; D is possibly TRBD2 (6 bases). With 5 bases removed from V and 4 bases from J, the gap between germline ends came to 18 bases. Germline CDR1 and CDR2: MNHNY and SVGAGI (reference sequence). This CDR3 contains 15 residues.

The chain employs TRBV9 and TRBJ2-1; D is undetermined. This CDR3 has 16 amino acids. Germline V lookup: CDR1 SGDLS, CDR2 YYNGEE. V lost 1 base and J lost 3, with 14 bases in between. The CDR3 loop reads CASSVSLDPRYNEQFF. In DNA form, the CDR3 reads TGTGCCAGCAGCGTAAGCCTCGATCCTCGCTACAATGAGCAGTTCTTC.

The chain couples TRBV9 to TRBJ2-5; D not resolved. V dropped 0 bases and J dropped 5 bases, with 11 bases sitting between them. The germline V gene has CDR1 SGDLS and CDR2 YYNGEE. The CDR3 runs to 14 residues. CDR3 residues: CASSVGPSRETQYF. DNA of the CDR3: TGTGCCAGCAGCGTAGGTCCCTCCCGGGAGACCCAGTACTTC.

The chain employs TRBV11-3 and TRBJ2-3, with 8 bases fitting TRBD2. Germline V CDR1 and CDR2: SGHNT, YENEEA. The CDR3 totals 13 residues. The junction had 1 base not matched to a gene; V was cut back by 3 bases and J by 5 bases. The chain's CDR3 is CASSFGGEDTQYF. Here the CDR3 DNA reads TGTGCCAGCAGCTTCGGGGGGGAAGATACGCAGTATTTT.

The gene calls are TRBV2 and TRBJ2-7; 11 bases are shared with TRBD1. The CDR3 has 14 amino acids. V shed 4 bases, J shed 2 bases, and the junction held 1 base outside the gene matches. The germline V gene encodes CDR1 SNHLY and CDR2 FYNNEI. CDR3 region: CASSGGQGAYEQYF. The CDR3 nucleotides read TGTGCCAGCAGTGGGGGACAGGGGGCCTACGAGCAGTACTTC. The whole variable domain, remainder taken from reference TRBV2 and TRBJ2-7, is EPEVTQTPSHQVTQMGQEVILRCVPISNHLYFYWYRQILGQKVEFLVSFYNNEISEKSEIFDDQFSVERPDGSNFTLKIRSTKLEDSAMYFCASSGGQGAYEQYFGPGTRLTVT.

The gene calls are TRBV14 and TRBJ1-6; D not certain. The V end lost 2 bases, the J end lost 5 bases, and 7 bases lay between the germline ends. CDR3 length equals 14 residues. Germline assignment: CDR1 SGHDN and CDR2 FVKESK. CDR3 in amino acids: CASSQHTDNSPLHF. The CDR3 DNA sequence: TGTGCCAGCAGCCAACACACAGATAATTCACCCCTCCACTTT.

CDR3 coding DNA: TGCGCCAGCAGCGTACAGGGGGCAAATGAAAAACTGTTTTTT. Translated: CASSVQGANEKLFF. The genes are TRBV5-1 and TRBJ1-4; 9 positions agree with TRBD1. CDR1 and CDR2 from the germline V gene are SGHRS and YFSETQ. V was pared by 4 bases and J by 5 bases, with 3 bases of the junction left unmatched. CDR3 length equals 14 residues.

This clone was seen a single time. The J gene is TRBJ1-1, the V gene TRBV6-5; D may be TRBD1 (6 bases). The V end was cut by 5 bases, the J end by 4 bases, with 11 bases between. The germline V gene encodes CDR1 MNHEY and CDR2 SVGAGI. The CDR3 is 13 amino acids. CDR3 sequence (DNA): TGTGCCAGCAGTACCCAGGGGAGCACTGAAGCTTTCTTT. Protein: CASSTQGSTEAFF.

The chain couples TRBV11-3 to TRBJ2-1, with TRBD2 identical over 9 bases. V lost 4 bases and J lost 6; bases outside the gene matches: 7. Germline values: CDR1 SGHNT, CDR2 YENEEA. CDR3 length: 15 residues. CDR3 region: CASSSSGGNLNEQFF. The CDR3 region has the DNA TGTGCCAGCAGCTCGAGCGGGGGGAACCTCAATGAGCAGTTCTTC.

This chain uses TRBV10-3 with TRBJ1-2, with 9 bases matching TRBD1. The V gene's germline CDR1 is ENHRY and CDR2 SYGVKD. This CDR3 is built from 21 residues. V shed 3 bases, J shed 7 bases, and the junction held 27 bases outside the gene matches. The chain's CDR3 is CAISDLRHRGREFGETVGYTF. For the CDR3, the DNA is TGTGCCATCAGTGACTTACGCCACAGGGGGCGTGAATTTGGGGAGACTGTTGGCTACACCTTC.

This clone was seen just once. The genes are TRBV9 and TRBJ2-7, with TRBD1 as a possible D gene (5 bases). Germline V lookup: CDR1 SGDLS, CDR2 YYNGEE. The CDR3 sequence is 13 residues long. Trimming took 4 bases from V and 9 from J, leaving 17 bases between them. The CDR3 DNA reads as TGTGCCAGCAGCAGGGGATCGGAGCCGGCGCAGTACTTC. As protein: CASSRGSEPAQYF.

This clone was seen a handful of times. This chain connects TRBV6-2 or TRBV6-3 to TRBJ1-5, with 10 bases aligning to TRBD1. The CDR3 loop spans 18 amino acids. Germline V gene lookup returns CDR1 MNHEY and CDR2 SVGEGT. The V segment lost 6 bases and the J segment 0 bases; nucleotides outside the gene matches: 11. The CDR3 bases are TGTGCCAGCAGCCACCTTCCGGGACAGGGGAATAGCAATCAGCCCCAGCATTTT. Residues: CASSHLPGQGNSNQPQHF.

V usage is TRBV5-6 and J usage is TRBJ2-7; weak D call: TRBD2 (6 bases). Germline V CDR1 and CDR2: SGHDT, YYEEEE. V was shortened by 5 bases and J by 6 bases, with 18 bases between the two germline ends. The length of the CDR3 is 14 residues. In DNA, the CDR3 is TGTGCCAGCAGTTCCCTGGCAGGAGGGGTCGAGCAGTACTTC. This codes for CASSSLAGGVEQYF.

The chain has TRBV4-2 and TRBJ2-3; D gene unclear. This CDR3 region has 15 residues. The V and J ends lost 1 base and 1 base respectively, with 9 bases between them. Per the germline V gene, CDR1 is LGHNA and CDR2 is YNFKEQ. The CDR3 sequence is CASSQGAPGTDTQYF. The CDR3, as DNA: TGTGCCAGCAGCCAAGGCGCCCCCGGCACAGATACGCAGTATTTT.

The chain combines TRBV19 with TRBJ2-6, with 8 bases lining up with TRBD1. The CDR3 length is 16 residues. Trimming at V came to 5 bases and at J to 4 bases, leaving 7 bases not matched to a gene. From germline, CDR1 is LNHDA and CDR2 SQIVND (reference sequence). CDR3 sequence reads: CASSPLQGAGANVLTF. As DNA, the CDR3 is TGTGCCAGTAGTCCACTCCAGGGGGCCGGGGCCAACGTCCTGACTTTC.

The V and J genes are TRBV11-2 and TRBJ1-2; TRBD1 matches at 9 bases. CDR1 SGHAT and CDR2 FQNNGV come from the germline V gene. The J segment lost 6 bases and the V segment lost 5 bases, leaving 10 bases of the junction unmatched. This CDR3 is 15 amino acids long. The CDR3 here is CASSPRTGARDGYTF. In DNA form, the CDR3 reads TGTGCCAGCAGCCCCCGGACAGGGGCTAGGGATGGCTACACCTTC. The variable domain in full, with the rest retrieved from reference TRBV11-2 and TRBJ1-2, is EAGVAQSPRYKIIEKRQSVAFWCNPISGHATLYWYQQILGQGPKLLIQFQNNGVVDDSQLPKDRFSAERLKGVDSTLKIQPAKLEDSAVYLCASSPRTGARDGYTFGSGTRLTVV.

The chain carries TRBV6-5 and TRBJ1-2; D is unclear. V dropped 7 bases and J dropped 6 bases, with 15 bases sitting between them. The CDR3 spans 13 residues. Germline V gene lookup returns CDR1 MNHEY and CDR2 SVGAGI. The CDR3: CASKKVTLDGYTF. CDR3 sequence (DNA): TGTGCCAGCAAGAAGGTGACATTAGATGGCTACACCTTC.

V and J are TRBV9 and TRBJ1-4, with 7 nucleotides matching TRBD1. Germline trimming cut 4 bases from V and 8 bases from J; bases unmatched to any gene: 8. The V gene's germline CDR1 is SGDLS and CDR2 YYNGEE. The CDR3 runs 14 residues. The CDR3 sequence is CASSTGTAGEKLFF. The DNA for the CDR3 is TGTGCCAGCAGCACCGGGACAGCAGGCGAAAAACTGTTTTTT.

The rearrangement links TRBV9 to TRBJ1-1; possibly TRBD1 for D (5 bases). Per germline, CDR1 SGDLS and CDR2 YYNGEE. This CDR3 comprises 15 residues. V lost 5 bases to trimming and J lost 4 bases, with 18 bases between them. As DNA, the CDR3 is TGTGCCAGCAGTAAATGGGGGGAGGGTGTCACTGAAGCTTTCTTT. Protein: CASSKWGEGVTEAFF. Together with reference TRBV9 and TRBJ1-1, the CDR3 gives the full variable domain: DSGVTQTPKHLITATGQRVTLRCSPRSGDLSVYWYQQSLDQGLQFLIQYYNGEERAKGNILERFSAQQFPDLHSELNLSSLELGDSALYFCASSKWGEGVTEAFFGQGTRLTVV.

The chain links TRBV3-1 (or the pseudogene TRBV3-2) to TRBJ2-1, with D possibly matching TRBD1 (5 bases). Trimming took off 0 bases at V and 8 bases at J, with 11 bases between the two ends. This CDR3 contains 14 residues. Germline values: CDR1 LGHDT, CDR2 YNNKEL (reference sequence). The CDR3 nucleotides read TGTGCCAGCAGCCAAGATAGAAGGGGTGATGAGCAGTTCTTC. Protein: CASSQDRRGDEQFF.

The chain recombines TRBV11-2 with TRBJ2-2; 7 bases match TRBD1. The CDR3 runs 14 residues. V was pared by 5 bases and J by 10 bases, with 10 bases of the junction left unmatched. Germline V gives CDR1 SGHAT, CDR2 FQNNGV. The CDR3 reads CASSPTGPPSELFF. CDR3 nucleotide sequence: TGTGCCAGCAGCCCGACAGGGCCCCCCTCGGAGCTGTTTTTT.

This sequence joins TRBV11-3 and TRBJ2-5; 10 bases match TRBD2. With V trimmed by 4 bases and J by 2 bases, 7 bases remained unmatched. Germline V gene data show CDR1 as SGHNT and CDR2 as YENEEA. CDR3 size: 16 residues. DNA for the CDR3: TGTGCCAGCAGCTCCTTCTCACTAGCGGGGCAAGAGACCCAGTACTTC. This sequence encodes CASSSFSLAGQETQYF.

The V gene is TRBV4-2, the J gene TRBJ2-7; 14 bases are shared with TRBD2. Per germline, CDR1 LGHNA and CDR2 YNFKEQ. Trimming at V came to 3 bases and at J to 7 bases, leaving 8 bases not matched to a gene. The CDR3 is 16 amino acids. Here the CDR3 DNA reads TGTGCCAGCAGCCACCTGACTAGCGGGGGGGCCCGGGAGCAGTACTTC. Protein product: CASSHLTSGGAREQYF.

By sample share, this clone is medium-sized. V gene TRBV5-6 combines with J gene TRBJ1-5, with D uncertain. From germline, CDR1 is SGHDT and CDR2 YYEEEE. Trimming stripped 0 bases from V and 3 bases from J, with 7 bases between. The CDR3 extends over 14 amino acids. CDR3 residues: CASSLAENNQPQHF. For the CDR3, the DNA is TGTGCCAGCAGCTTGGCAGAAAACAATCAGCCCCAGCATTTT.

V is TRBV24-1 and J is TRBJ1-4; D might be TRBD1 (5 bases). Germline values: CDR1 KGHDR, CDR2 SFDVKD. This CDR3 is 16 amino acids long. Trimming took 4 bases from V and 0 from J, leaving 11 bases between them. The CDR3 reads CATSEGRGTTNEKLFF. Here the CDR3 DNA reads TGTGCCACCAGTGAAGGGAGGGGCACAACTAATGAAAAACTGTTTTTT.